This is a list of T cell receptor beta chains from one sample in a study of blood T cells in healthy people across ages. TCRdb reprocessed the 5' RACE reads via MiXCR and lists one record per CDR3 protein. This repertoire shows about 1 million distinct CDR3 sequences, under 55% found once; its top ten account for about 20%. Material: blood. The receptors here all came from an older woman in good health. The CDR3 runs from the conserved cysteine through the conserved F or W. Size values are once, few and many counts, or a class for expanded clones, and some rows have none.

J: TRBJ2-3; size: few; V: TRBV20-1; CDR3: CSARVDGPADTQYF
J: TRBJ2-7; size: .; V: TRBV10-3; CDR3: CAISEDSGTYEQYF
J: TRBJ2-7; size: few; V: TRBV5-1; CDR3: CASSMTPQAHEQYF
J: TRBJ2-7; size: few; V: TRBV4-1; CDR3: CASSQAPSSTYEQYF
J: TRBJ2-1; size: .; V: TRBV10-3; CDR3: CAISELGTSGGGEQFF
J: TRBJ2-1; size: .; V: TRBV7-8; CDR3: CASSFRRTSRVDEQFF
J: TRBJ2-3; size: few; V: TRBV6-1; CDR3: CASSARISTDTQYF
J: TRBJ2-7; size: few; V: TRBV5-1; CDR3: CASSLGFSSYEQYF
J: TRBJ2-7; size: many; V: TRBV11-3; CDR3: CASSCYEQYF
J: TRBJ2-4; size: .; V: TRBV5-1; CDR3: CASSRTGDGGEQYF
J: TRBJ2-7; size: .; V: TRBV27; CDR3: CASSLGSALSSYEQYF
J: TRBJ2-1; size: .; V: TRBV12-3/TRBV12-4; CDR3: CASTQAGPGGNEQFF
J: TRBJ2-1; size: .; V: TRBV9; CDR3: CASNCIVSPSYNEQFF
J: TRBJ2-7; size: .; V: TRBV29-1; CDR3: CSVEGANYEQYF
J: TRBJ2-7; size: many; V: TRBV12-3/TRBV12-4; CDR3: CASSLAGILREQYF
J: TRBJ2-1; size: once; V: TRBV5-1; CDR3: CASSLAATEENEQFF
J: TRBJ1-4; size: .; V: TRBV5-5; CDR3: CASSRDGEKLFF